This TCR beta chain was identified in a study of shared clonotypes between healthy human individuals. This CDR3 has 14 residues. Trimming took 1 base from V and 3 from J, leaving 6 bases between them. Germline loops: CDR1 SNHLY, CDR2 FYNNEI. Clones were read by immunoSEQ multiplex PCR, and TCRdb kept only the in-frame ones, dropping some. The sample lists 2,500,000 or so clones; approximately 94% were seen once. Study-level results: Clonotypes shared by all four sorted-subset donors had higher generation probabilities than non-shared clonotypes.

This clone has only one observation. Its target is unknown. This sequence joins TRBV2 and TRBJ2-2; D is possibly TRBD2 (6 bases). The specimen sequenced was naive CD4+ T cells from PBMCs. Subset noted: CD45RA+ positively selected. The clonotype comes from a man between 18 and 35 years old in good health. Some clones in this sample may be carry-over from other donors' samples. CDR3 in DNA: TGTGCCAGCAGTGAAGGGGAGGACACCGGGGAGCTGTTTTTT. Translation: CASSEGEDTGELFF.